This section outlines one TCR beta chain sequence together with its context. Its antigen is unidentified. The data belong to a study of shared clonotypes between healthy human individuals. The overall study: Three CD4 naive, three CD4 memory, two CD8 naive and one CD8 memory plate were used per donor.

Negatively enriched CD4+ T cells were divided by CD45RA into naive and memory. Study-wide findings and caveats: Clonotypes that were shared across a handful of donors made up around 4.6% of naive CD4 clonotypes.

CDR1 SNHLY and CDR2 FYNNEI come from the germline V gene. V lost 7 bases to trimming and J lost 6 bases; unmatched junction nucleotides: 7. The CDR3 sequence is 13 residues long. In replicate PCRs of sorted subsets, roughly 210 ng DNA, approximately 32,000 T cell genomes, was used. TCRdb's table, derived via immunoSEQ multiplex PCR, lists solely in-frame clones and lacks some. The repertoire holds hundreds of thousands of clones, with less than 85% as singletons. This chain links TRBV2 with TRBJ2-7, with 9 bases that match TRBD1. What was sequenced was memory CD4+ T cells sorted from blood. The subset: CD45RA-negative fraction. The sequence came from a woman aged 25-40 years in good health. The CDR3 is CASNPGQGIEQYF. The DNA of the CDR3 is TGTGCCAGCAACCCAGGACAGGGGATCGAGCAGTACTTC.